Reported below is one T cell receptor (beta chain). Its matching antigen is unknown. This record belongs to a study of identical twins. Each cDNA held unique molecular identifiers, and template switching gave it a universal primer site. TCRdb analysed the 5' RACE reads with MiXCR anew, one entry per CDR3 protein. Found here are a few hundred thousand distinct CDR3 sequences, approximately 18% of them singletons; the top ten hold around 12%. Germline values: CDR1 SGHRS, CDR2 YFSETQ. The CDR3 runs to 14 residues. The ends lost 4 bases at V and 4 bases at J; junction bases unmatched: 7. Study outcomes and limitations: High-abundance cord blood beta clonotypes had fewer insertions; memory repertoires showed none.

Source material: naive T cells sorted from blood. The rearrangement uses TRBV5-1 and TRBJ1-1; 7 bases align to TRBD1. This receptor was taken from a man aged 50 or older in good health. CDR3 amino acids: CASSPTGLGTEAFF. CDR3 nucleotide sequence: TGCGCCAGCAGCCCGACAGGGTTGGGCACTGAAGCTTTCTTT.